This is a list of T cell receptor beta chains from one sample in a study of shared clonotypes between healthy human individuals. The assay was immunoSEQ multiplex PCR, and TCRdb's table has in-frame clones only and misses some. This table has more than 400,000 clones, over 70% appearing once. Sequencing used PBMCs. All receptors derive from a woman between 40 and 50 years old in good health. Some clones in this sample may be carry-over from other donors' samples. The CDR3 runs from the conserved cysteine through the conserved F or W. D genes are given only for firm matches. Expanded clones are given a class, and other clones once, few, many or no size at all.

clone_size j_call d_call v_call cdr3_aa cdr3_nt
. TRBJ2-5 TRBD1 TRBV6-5 CASSYIDRDETQYF TGTGCCAGCAGTTATATAGACAGGGATGAGACCCAGTACTTC
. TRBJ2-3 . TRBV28 CAHNHPGVTDTQYF TGTGCCCATAACCACCCGGGAGTTACGGATACGCAGTATTTT
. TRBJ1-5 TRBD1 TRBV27 CASSQDRVNQPQHF TGTGCCAGCAGTCAAGACAGGGTCAATCAGCCCCAGCATTTT
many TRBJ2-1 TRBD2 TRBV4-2 CASSQRGGAKQPDEQFF TGTGCCAGCAGCCAAAGGGGAGGGGCCAAACAGCCAGATGAGCAGTTCTTC
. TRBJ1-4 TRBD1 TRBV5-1 CASSQQGATNEKLFF TGCGCCAGCAGCCAACAGGGGGCAACTAATGAAAAACTGTTTTTT
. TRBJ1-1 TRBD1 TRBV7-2 CASSSNRGNTEAFF TGTGCCAGCAGCTCCAACAGGGGGAACACTGAAGCTTTCTTT
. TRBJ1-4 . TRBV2 CASSTGQGEKLFF TGTGCCAGCAGTACCGGGCAGGGGGAAAAACTGTTTTTT
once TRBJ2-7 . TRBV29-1 CSASENTNYEQYF TGCAGCGCCTCCGAGAACACCAACTACGAGCAGTACTTC
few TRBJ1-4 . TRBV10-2 CASPQSTNEKLFF TGCGCCAGCCCGCAGTCAACTAATGAAAAACTGTTTTTT
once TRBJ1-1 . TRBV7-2 CASSTTLNTEAFF TGTGCCAGCAGCACGACCTTGAACACTGAAGCTTTCTTT
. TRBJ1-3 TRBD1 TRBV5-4 CASSSGQGSGNTIYF TGTGCCAGCAGCTCGGGACAGGGCTCTGGAAACACCATATATTTT
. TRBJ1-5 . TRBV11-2 CASSSEQPQHF TGTGCCAGCAGTTCGGAGCAGCCCCAGCATTTT
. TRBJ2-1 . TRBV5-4 CASSLGAFDNEQFF TGTGCCAGCAGCTTGGGAGCTTTCGACAATGAGCAGTTCTTC
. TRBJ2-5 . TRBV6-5 CASSPGWASETQYF TGTGCCAGCAGCCCTGGTTGGGCTTCGGAGACCCAGTACTTC
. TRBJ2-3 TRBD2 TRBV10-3 CAISGIGGDGTDTQYF TGTGCCATCAGTGGCATCGGGGGGGACGGAACAGATACGCAGTATTTT
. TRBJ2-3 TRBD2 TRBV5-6 CASSLTPGLALDTQYF TGTGCCAGCAGCTTGACCCCGGGACTAGCTCTCGATACGCAGTATTTT
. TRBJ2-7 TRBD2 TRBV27 CASSSGRGLSYEQYF TGTGCCAGCAGTAGCGGGAGGGGTTTATCCTACGAGCAGTACTTC
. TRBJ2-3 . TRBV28 CASSLVGYTDTQYF TGTGCCAGCAGTTTAGTTGGCTACACAGATACGCAGTATTTT
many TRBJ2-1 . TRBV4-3 CASSQDGARDEQFF TGCGCCAGCAGCCAAGATGGGGCCCGGGATGAGCAGTTCTTC
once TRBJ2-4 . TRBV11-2 CASSDLGLAKNIQYF TGTGCCAGCAGCGATTTGGGACTAGCCAAAAACATTCAGTACTTC
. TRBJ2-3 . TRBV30 CARRGRSTDTQYF TGTGCCCGTCGGGGCAGGAGTACAGATACGCAGTATTTT
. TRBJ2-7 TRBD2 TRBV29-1 CSVEQREDKYEQYF TGCAGCGTTGAGCAGCGGGAGGACAAATACGAGCAGTACTTC
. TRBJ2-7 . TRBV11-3 CASSQLGQQGYEQYF TGTGCCAGCAGCCAATTAGGACAGCAAGGATACGAGCAGTACTTC
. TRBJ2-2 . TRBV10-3 CAISESVGELFF TGTGCCATCAGTGAGTCGGTGGGGGAGCTGTTTTTT
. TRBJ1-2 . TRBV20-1 CSALAPDGYTF TGCAGTGCCTTGGCACCTGATGGCTACACCTTC
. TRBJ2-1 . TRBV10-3 CAISEYGKPSSYNEQFF TGTGCCATCAGTGAGTATGGGAAACCCAGCTCCTACAATGAGCAGTTCTTC
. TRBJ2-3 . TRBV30 CAWSENRDTQYF TGTGCCTGGAGTGAAAATAGGGATACGCAGTATTTT
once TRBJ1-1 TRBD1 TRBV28 CASSLPGQALTEAFF TGTGCCAGCAGTTTGCCGGGACAGGCGTTAACTGAAGCTTTCTTT
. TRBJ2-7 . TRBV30 CAWSEKRDYEQYF TGTGCCTGGAGTGAGAAGAGGGACTACGAGCAGTACTTC
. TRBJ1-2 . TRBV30 CAWTRGGNYGYTF TGTGCCTGGACCAGGGGAGGAAACTATGGCTACACCTTC
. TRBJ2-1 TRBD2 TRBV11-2 CASSLGGLADNEQFF TGTGCCAGCAGCTTAGGGGGACTAGCGGACAATGAGCAGTTCTTC
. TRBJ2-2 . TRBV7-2 CASSDGNGELFF TGTGCCAGCAGCGACGGCAACGGGGAGCTGTTTTTT
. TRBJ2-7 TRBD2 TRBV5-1 CASSPTSGSYEQYF TGCGCCAGCAGCCCTACTAGCGGATCCTACGAGCAGTACTTC
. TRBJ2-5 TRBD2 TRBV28 CASSLIGTSVEETQYF TGTGCCAGCAGTTTAATCGGGACTAGCGTTGAAGAGACCCAGTACTTC
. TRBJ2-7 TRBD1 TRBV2 CASSVVGQATKEQYF TGTGCCAGCAGTGTGGTAGGACAGGCAACGAAAGAGCAGTACTTC
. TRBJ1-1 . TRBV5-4 CASSLVFGGSYTEAFF TGTGCCAGCAGCTTGGTGTTCGGGGGATCATACACTGAAGCTTTCTTT
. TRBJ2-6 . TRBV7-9 CASRPEGFEVLTF TGTGCCAGCAGACCCGAGGGGTTCGAGGTCCTGACTTTC
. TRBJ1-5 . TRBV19 CASSAVTDQPQHF TGTGCCAGTAGTGCGGTGACTGATCAGCCCCAGCATTTT
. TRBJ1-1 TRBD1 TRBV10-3 CATGQGLNTEAFF TGTGCCACCGGACAGGGGTTGAACACTGAAGCTTTCTTT
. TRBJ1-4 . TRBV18 CASSQAENEKLFF TGTGCCAGCTCACAGGCGGAGAATGAAAAACTGTTTTTT
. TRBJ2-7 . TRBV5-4 CASSLYRAPYEQYF TGTGCCAGCAGCTTGTACCGGGCTCCCTACGAGCAGTACTTC
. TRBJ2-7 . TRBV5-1 CASSLSSSPSYEQYF TGCGCCAGCAGCTTGAGTTCCTCTCCCTCCTACGAGCAGTACTTC
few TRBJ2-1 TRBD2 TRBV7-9 CASSKRTGTSGSVEQFF TGTGCCAGCAGCAAGCGAACCGGGACTAGCGGGAGTGTTGAGCAGTTCTTC
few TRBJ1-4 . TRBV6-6 CASSYGGYEKLFF TGTGCCAGCAGTTACGGGGGTTATGAAAAACTGTTTTTT
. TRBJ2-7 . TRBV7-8 CASSLPDWTDEQYF TGTGCCAGCAGCTTACCGGACTGGACCGACGAGCAGTACTTC
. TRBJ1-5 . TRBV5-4 CASSQGHQPQHF TGTGCCAGCAGCCAGGGGCATCAGCCCCAGCATTTT
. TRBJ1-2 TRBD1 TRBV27 CASRLRQGYGYTF TGTGCCAGCAGACTTCGACAGGGTTATGGCTACACCTTC
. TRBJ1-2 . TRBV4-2 CASSPPTQGRGGYTF TGTGCCAGCAGCCCTCCGACCCAGGGACGTGGTGGCTACACCTTC